This TCR beta chain was observed in a study of PD-1 blockade in classical Hodgkin lymphoma. Produced via immunoSEQ multiplex PCR; TCRdb's table is partial and in-frame only. The table shows fewer than 10,000 clones, with about nine tenths occurring only once. Germline V gives CDR1 SGHRS, CDR2 YFSETQ. The CDR3 spans 15 residues. About this clone: Germline is not matched at one junction end, which may reflect a read error.

Time point in this sample: newly diagnosed, previously untreated cHL patient sample. Thawed PBMCs supplied CD8+ T cells via magnetic negative selection. Untreated, newly diagnosed classical Hodgkin lymphoma PBMCs were used for comparison. The chain employs TRBV5-1 and TRBJ2-7; TRBD1 agrees at 7 bases. This sequence originates from a human donor with classical Hodgkin lymphoma. Sequences were obtained from CD8+ T cells from blood. The CDR3 sequence: CATSWTPGQPYEQYF. In nucleotides, the CDR3 is TGCGCCACCAGCTGGACTCCGGGACAGCCCTACGAGCAGTACTTC.